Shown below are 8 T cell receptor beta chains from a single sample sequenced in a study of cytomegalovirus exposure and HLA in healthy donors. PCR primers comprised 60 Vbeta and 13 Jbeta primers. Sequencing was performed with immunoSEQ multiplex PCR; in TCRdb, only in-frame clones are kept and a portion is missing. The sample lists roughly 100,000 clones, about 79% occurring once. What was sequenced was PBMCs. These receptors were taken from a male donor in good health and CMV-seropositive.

In nucleotides, the CDR3 is TGTGCCAGCAGTTTTGAAGCTAGCGGGGCCTACAATGAGCAGTTCTTC. Translating gives CASSFEASGAYNEQFF. The chain uses TRBV27 and TRBJ2-1, with 9 bases matching TRBD2. V shed 3 bases, J shed 2 bases, and the junction held 5 bases outside the gene matches. Germline CDR1 reads MNHEY; CDR2 reads SMNVEV (reference sequence). The CDR3 runs to 16 residues.

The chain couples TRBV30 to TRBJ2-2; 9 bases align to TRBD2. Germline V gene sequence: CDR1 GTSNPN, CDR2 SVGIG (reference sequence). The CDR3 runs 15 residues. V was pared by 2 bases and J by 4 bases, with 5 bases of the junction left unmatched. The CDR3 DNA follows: TGTGCCTGGAGTAGGGGACTAGCTGGCACCGGGGAGCTGTTTTTT. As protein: CAWSRGLAGTGELFF.

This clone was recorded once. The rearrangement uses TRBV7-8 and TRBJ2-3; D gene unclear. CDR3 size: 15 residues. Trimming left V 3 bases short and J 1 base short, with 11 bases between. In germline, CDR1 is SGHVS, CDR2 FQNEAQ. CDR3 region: CASSFNPSGTDTQYF. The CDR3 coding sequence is TGTGCCAGCAGCTTTAACCCGAGCGGCACAGATACGCAGTATTTT. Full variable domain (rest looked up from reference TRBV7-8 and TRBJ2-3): GAGVSQSPRYKVAKRGQDVALRCDPISGHVSLFWYQQALGQGPEFLTYFQNEAQLDKSGLPSDRFFAERPEGSVSTLKIQRTQQEDSAVYLCASSFNPSGTDTQYFGPGTRLTVL.

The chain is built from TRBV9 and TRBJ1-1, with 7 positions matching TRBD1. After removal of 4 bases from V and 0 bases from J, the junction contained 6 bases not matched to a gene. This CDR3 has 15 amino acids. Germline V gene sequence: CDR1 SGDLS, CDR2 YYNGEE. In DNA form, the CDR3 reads TGTGCCAGCAGCTGGACACAGGGGATGAACACTGAAGCTTTCTTT. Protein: CASSWTQGMNTEAFF.

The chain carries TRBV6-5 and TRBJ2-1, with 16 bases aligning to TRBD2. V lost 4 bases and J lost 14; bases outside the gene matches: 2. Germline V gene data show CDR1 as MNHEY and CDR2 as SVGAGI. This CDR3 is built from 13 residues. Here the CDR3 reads CASSLGLAGGKFF. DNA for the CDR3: TGTGCCAGCAGTTTGGGACTAGCGGGGGGGAAGTTCTTC.

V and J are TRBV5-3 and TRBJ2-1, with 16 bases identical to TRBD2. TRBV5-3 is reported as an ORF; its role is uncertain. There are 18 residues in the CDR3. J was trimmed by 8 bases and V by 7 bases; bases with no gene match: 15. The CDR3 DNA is TGTGCCAGAGAACCCGCCAGGGGACTAGCGGGGGGGCCTGATGAGCAGTTCTTC. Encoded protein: CAREPARGLAGGPDEQFF.

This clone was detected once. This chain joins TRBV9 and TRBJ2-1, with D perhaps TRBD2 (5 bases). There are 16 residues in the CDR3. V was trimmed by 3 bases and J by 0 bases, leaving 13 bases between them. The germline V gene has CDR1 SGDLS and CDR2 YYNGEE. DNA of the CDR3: TGTGCCAGCAGCGCCCCGCGGGCGAGCTCCTACAATGAGCAGTTCTTC. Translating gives CASSAPRASSYNEQFF.

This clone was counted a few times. The CDR3 loop is CSVEDAASTGNIQYF. CDR3 sequence (DNA): TGCAGCGTTGAAGATGCGGCCTCGACGGGGAACATTCAGTACTTC. This rearrangement joins TRBV29-1 to TRBJ2-4, with a possible D match to TRBD2 (5 bases). The CDR3 is made up of 15 amino acids. The germline V and J ends were trimmed by 0 bases and 7 bases, with 16 bases remaining between them. CDR1 SQVTM and CDR2 ANQGSEA come from the germline V gene.